The 21 T cell receptor beta chains below come from one sample, sequenced in a study of OX40 agonist ivuxolimab in advanced cancers. This table comes from immunoSEQ multiplex PCR, and its TCRdb copy is limited to in-frame clones, with some not included. Altogether 60,000 to 85,000 clones are present, around 83% being singletons, with the ten largest covering around 1.4%. Sample: CD4+ or CD8+ T cells sorted from blood, taken in a trial of the OX40 agonist ivuxolimab. The receptors derive from an adult with an advanced solid tumor such as melanoma, head and neck, liver or kidney cancer.

This chain links TRBV6-1 with TRBJ1-4; D gene uncertain. The CDR3 contains 14 residues. Trimming stripped 6 bases from V and 0 bases from J, with 8 bases between. Germline V CDR1 and CDR2: MNHNS, SASEGT. CDR3 residues: CASSTHATNEKLFF. CDR3 nucleotides: TGTGCCAGCAGCACACATGCAACTAATGAAAAACTGTTTTTT.

The rearrangement links TRBV5-1 to TRBJ2-3; 11 bases align to TRBD2. The germline CDR1 and CDR2 sequences are SGHRS and YFSETQ. The CDR3 has 16 amino acids. Germline trimming cut 2 bases from V and 2 bases from J; bases unmatched to any gene: 4. The CDR3 nucleotides are TGCGCCAGCAGCTTATTACTAGCGGGGGCCACAGATACGCAGTATTTT. Amino acids: CASSLLLAGATDTQYF.

The V gene is TRBV5-1, the J gene TRBJ1-5, with D perhaps TRBD1 (5 bases). Germline values: CDR1 SGHRS, CDR2 YFSETQ. The CDR3 totals 14 residues. The V and J ends lost 3 bases and 3 bases respectively, with 10 bases between them. The CDR3 reads CASSSGPPNQPQHF. The CDR3, as DNA: TGCGCCAGCAGCTCGGGACCGCCCAATCAGCCCCAGCATTTT.

The gene calls are TRBV5-1 and TRBJ1-1, with D perhaps TRBD1 (5 bases). The germline V gene has CDR1 SGHRS and CDR2 YFSETQ. The CDR3 covers 14 residues. V was clipped by 2 bases and J by 1 base, with 9 bases between them. CDR3 loop: CASSFGARNTEAFF. DNA of the CDR3: TGCGCCAGCAGCTTCGGGGCGCGGAACACTGAAGCTTTCTTT.

The rearrangement uses TRBV18 and TRBJ1-3, with 7 bases identical to TRBD1. The CDR3 length is 18 residues. Per the germline V gene, CDR1 is KGHSH and CDR2 is LQKENI. V trimming: 1 base; J trimming: 4 bases; junction bases outside the gene matches: 13. The CDR3, as DNA: TGTGCCAGCTCACCACAGGTCGGAGGGACAGTGTTGGGAAACACCATATATTTT. Amino acid sequence: CASSPQVGGTVLGNTIYF.

This sequence joins TRBV28 and TRBJ2-7; 9 positions match TRBD1. Germline CDR1 is MDHEN and CDR2 is SYDVKM. V lost 5 bases and J lost 5; bases outside the gene matches: 10. This CDR3 is built from 15 residues. DNA for the CDR3: TGTGCCAGCAGTGTCCCCGGGACAGGGTTTCACGAGCAGTACTTC. It translates to CASSVPGTGFHEQYF.

V gene TRBV15 combines with J gene TRBJ2-7; 8 bases match TRBD2. The J segment lost 1 base and the V segment lost 8 bases, leaving 7 bases of the junction unmatched. The CDR3 runs 14 residues. The V gene's germline CDR1 is LNHNV and CDR2 YYDKDF (reference sequence). The DNA of the CDR3 is TGTGCCACCCAAAGACGGGGGGGATCCTACGAGCAGTACTTC. Protein: CATQRRGGSYEQYF.

The V call is TRBV19, the J call TRBJ1-5; the match to TRBD1 covers 7 bases. J was trimmed by 9 bases and V by 4 bases; bases with no gene match: 9. CDR1 and CDR2 (germline): LNHDA, SQIVND (reference sequence). The CDR3 contains 14 residues. In DNA form, the CDR3 reads TGTGCCAGTAGTACCCGGACAGGCGGTGGGCCCCAGCATTTT. Translation: CASSTRTGGGPQHF.

This clone was seen a few times. This rearrangement joins TRBV7-8 to TRBJ2-3; 7 bases agree with TRBD1. The CDR3 covers 17 residues. V was pared by 1 base and J by 0 bases, with 7 bases of the junction left unmatched. The germline V gene encodes CDR1 SGHVS and CDR2 FQNEAQ. The DNA of the CDR3 is TGTGCCAGCAGCTTAGAGGGGGCAGGCGTAAGCACAGATACGCAGTATTTT. It yields the protein CASSLEGAGVSTDTQYF.

The V and J genes are TRBV2 and TRBJ2-7; tentatively, D is TRBD1 (5 bases). This CDR3 has 12 residues. The germline V and J ends were trimmed by 6 bases and 5 bases, with 11 bases remaining between them. CDR1 SNHLY and CDR2 FYNNEI come from the germline V gene. CDR3 bases: TGTGCCAGCAGATTAAGGGGCAACGAGCAGTACTTC. This sequence encodes CASRLRGNEQYF.

The chain links TRBV6-1 to TRBJ1-1, with D possibly TRBD1 on 5 matching bases. The CDR3 has 13 residues. The V gene's germline CDR1 is MNHNS and CDR2 SASEGT. V lost 6 bases, J lost 3 bases, and 11 bases lay in between. DNA for the CDR3: TGTGCCAGCAGCGCGGGGCGGTACACTGAAGCTTTCTTT. This codes for CASSAGRYTEAFF.

This chain uses TRBV11-3 with TRBJ2-7; D not certain. The CDR3 extends over 13 amino acids. Germline loops: CDR1 SGHNT, CDR2 YENEEA. V was pared by 0 bases and J by 6 bases, with 9 bases between. The CDR3 coding sequence is TGTGCCAGCAGCTTAGAAGGCTGGGGCGAGCAGTACTTC. Translated, it gives CASSLEGWGEQYF.

The V and J genes are TRBV5-1 and TRBJ2-1, with 9 nucleotides matching TRBD2. V shed 6 bases, J shed 7 bases, and the junction held 8 bases outside the gene matches. This CDR3 region has 14 residues. Germline V CDR1 and CDR2: SGHRS, YFSETQ. The CDR3, as DNA: TGCGCCAGCAATCCCCTAGCGGGGAATAATGAGCAGTTCTTC. Its translation is CASNPLAGNNEQFF.

The rearrangement uses TRBV27 and TRBJ2-3; D may be TRBD1 (7 bases). CDR3 size: 14 residues. Per the germline V gene, CDR1 is MNHEY and CDR2 is SMNVEV (reference sequence). The V end was cut by 0 bases, the J end by 9 bases, with 13 bases between. CDR3 DNA: TGTGCCAGCAGTTTATCTCCAGGGGGGTTGACGCAGTATTTT. Protein: CASSLSPGGLTQYF.

In its sample, this clone was seen once. This rearrangement joins TRBV27 to TRBJ2-1; 8 bases agree with TRBD1. Germline assignment: CDR1 MNHEY and CDR2 SMNVEV (reference sequence). This CDR3 comprises 17 residues. V lost 5 bases, J lost 7 bases, and 16 bases stayed unmatched. CDR3 sequence: CASSRSPATRGRNEQFF. The CDR3 nucleotides are TGTGCCAGCAGTCGCTCCCCCGCCACCAGGGGGCGGAATGAGCAGTTCTTC.

This clone was seen just once. This chain links TRBV30 with TRBJ1-4, with 7 bases fitting TRBD1. V shed 4 bases, J shed 11 bases, and the junction held 7 bases outside the gene matches. The length of the CDR3 is 12 residues. Germline CDR1 and CDR2: GTSNPN and SVGIG (reference sequence). This CDR3 reads CAWTPSQGKLFF. The CDR3 nucleotides are TGTGCCTGGACCCCCTCACAGGGGAAACTGTTTTTT.

Only a few counts were recorded for this clone. V usage is TRBV19 and J usage is TRBJ2-2; D unresolved. CDR1 LNHDA and CDR2 SQIVND come from the germline V gene (reference sequence). The CDR3 sequence is 14 residues long. Trimming pared 3 bases from V and 4 bases from J, leaving 9 bases between. CDR3 nucleotides: TGTGCCAGTAGTATCTTAGGGTCCACCGGGGAGCTGTTTTTT. Translation: CASSILGSTGELFF.

This clone turned up a few times. The rearrangement joins TRBV19 to TRBJ1-2; 9 bases align to TRBD1. Trimming removed 6 bases from V and 6 bases from J; junction bases left unmatched: 5. The CDR3 is made up of 13 amino acids. The germline gives CDR1 LNHDA, CDR2 SQIVND (reference sequence). The CDR3 is CASRTQGAHGYTF. CDR3 coding DNA: TGTGCCAGTAGGACACAGGGGGCCCATGGCTACACCTTC.

This chain uses TRBV6-6 with TRBJ1-1; TRBD1 aligns across 9 bases. Per the germline V gene, CDR1 is MNHNY and CDR2 is SVGAGI (reference sequence). V trimming: 6 bases; J trimming: 6 bases; junction bases outside the gene matches: 8. This CDR3 is 14 amino acids long. The CDR3 region is CASSQLGQGAEAFF. In DNA form, the CDR3 reads TGTGCCAGCAGCCAACTGGGACAGGGAGCTGAAGCTTTCTTT.

The J gene is TRBJ1-4, the V gene TRBV18, with D tentatively TRBD1 (5 bases). Germline CDR1 reads KGHSH; CDR2 reads LQKENI. V gave up 3 bases and J gave up 12 bases, with 14 bases separating them. CDR3 length: 13 amino acids. Written as DNA, the CDR3 is TGTGCCAGCTCACCGAATAATGCGGGGGAACTGTTTTTT. Residues: CASSPNNAGELFF.

The J gene is TRBJ1-2, the V gene TRBV6-5; D remains ambiguous. The CDR3 extends over 12 amino acids. V was shortened by 7 bases and J by 8 bases, with 14 bases between the two germline ends. Germline CDR1 and CDR2: MNHEY and SVGAGI. CDR3 nucleotides: TGTGCCAGCAACCTGGAGGCAGACGGCTACACCTTC. Translated: CASNLEADGYTF.